Below are 16 T cell receptor beta chains sequenced from a single sample in a study of T cell clonality in common variable immunodeficiency. Clones were sequenced by immunoSEQ multiplex PCR, and TCRdb holds only the in-frame ones, with some missing. The record shows fewer than 70,000 clones for this sample, with no singletons present. Sequencing was done on a sample of peripheral blood mononuclear cells. The receptors derive from a person between 18 and 75 years old in good health.

This clone was detected many times. From the germline J gene comes the end of the CDR3, since the read stops 3 residues before it. This sequence joins TRBV29-1 and TRBJ2-6; D remains unclear. The ends were cut back, 7 bases at V and 7 bases at J, with 8 bases in the middle. This CDR3 spans 11 amino acids. Germline CDR1 is SQVTM and CDR2 is ANQGSEA. CDR3 bases read: TGCAGCGCCACAGTCGCCAACGTC. Protein sequence: CSATVANV. The full CDR3 sequence reads CSATVANVLTF.

This clone was seen repeatedly, ten times or more. Partial CDR3 DNA: TGTGCCAGTAGTAAGGGACTAGCGGGAAATGAG. It yields the protein CASSKGLAGNE. The entire CDR3 protein is CASSKGLAGNEQFF. The V gene is TRBV19, the J gene TRBJ2-1, with 13 positions matching TRBD2. The read halts 3 residues ahead of the CDR3 end, with the missing end drawn from the germline J gene. V was clipped by 4 bases and J by 7 bases; unmatched bases: 1. The CDR3 covers 14 residues. The germline gives CDR1 LNHDA, CDR2 SQIVND (reference sequence).

In its sample, this clone was seen a few times. The CDR3 extends 3 residues past the end of the read, so its final part is completed from the germline J gene. The chain carries TRBV10-2 and TRBJ2-7; D may be TRBD1 (5 bases). Trimming left V 2 bases short and J 1 base short, with 6 bases between. Germline V gene data show CDR1 as WSHSY and CDR2 as SAAADI. The CDR3 runs 13 residues. CDR3 sequence reads: CASSEDRSYEQYF. CDR3 bases read: TGCGCCAGCAGTGAGGACAGATCCTACGAG.

There are many counts of this clone. The read ends 3 residues before the CDR3 terminus; that terminus is restored from the germline J gene. V gene TRBV5-6 combines with J gene TRBJ1-2; D might be TRBD1 (6 bases). Germline CDR1 and CDR2: SGHDT and YYEEEE. V was cut by 3 bases and J by 2 bases, with 8 bases left in between. The CDR3 runs 13 residues. The sequenced part of the CDR3 DNA is TGTGCCAGCAGCTCCCAGGGGAACTATGGC. It codes for CASSSQGNYG. The CDR3 reads in full as CASSSQGNYGYTF.

The sample holds many counts of this clone. The CDR3 end is not reached by the read, which stops 3 residues before it; the germline J gene fills it in. V usage is TRBV4-2 and J usage is TRBJ1-4; 8 nucleotides line up with TRBD1. The CDR3 spans 17 residues. The ends lost 2 bases at V and 1 base at J; junction bases unmatched: 6. Germline V gene sequence: CDR1 LGHNA, CDR2 YNFKEQ. Here the CDR3 reads CASSQIRGQGTNEKLFF. The DNA read from the CDR3 is TGTGCCAGCAGCCAAATCAGGGGGCAGGGAACTAATGAAAAA.

This clone was observed at least ten times. The covered CDR3 bases are TGTGCCAGCAGCTTGCCAGGGAGCTCCTACGAG. This gives the protein CASSLPGSSYE. The entire CDR3 protein reads CASSLPGSSYEQYF. The genes are TRBV5-5 and TRBJ2-7, with D perhaps TRBD1 or TRBD2 (5 bases each). Read coverage stops 3 residues before the CDR3 terminus; the germline J gene supplies the remainder. Trimming took off 1 base at V and 0 bases at J, with 8 bases between the two ends. Germline CDR1 SGHKS, CDR2 YYEKEE (reference sequence). CDR3 size: 14 residues. Using reference TRBV5-5 and TRBJ2-7 for the parts outside the CDR3, the full variable domain is DAGVTQSPTHLIKTRGQQVTLRCSPISGHKSVSWYQQVLGQGPQFIFQYYEKEERGRGNFPDRFSARQFPNYSSELNVNALLLGDSALYLCASSLPGSSYEQYFGPGTRLTVT.

This clone was seen many times. The read stops 3 residues short of the end of the CDR3; the missing end is completed from the germline J gene. The J gene is TRBJ2-7, the V gene TRBV7-8; a possible D gene is TRBD1 (6 bases). Germline V CDR1 and CDR2: SGHVS, FQNEAQ. The CDR3 spans 13 residues. The V end lost 2 bases, the J end lost 2 bases, and 7 bases lay between the germline ends. Incomplete CDR3 DNA: TGTGCCAGCAGCTTAAGGACAGCCTACGAG. It translates to CASSLRTAYE. The entire CDR3 reads CASSLRTAYEQYF.

This clone was counted ten times or more. The CDR3 spells CASSLGTSSADTQYF. The CDR3 DNA, read in part, is TGTGCCAGCAGCTTAGGGACTAGCTCAGCAGATACG. This chain links TRBV7-6 with TRBJ2-3; 8 bases match TRBD2. The read gets to within 3 residues of the CDR3 end, and the germline J gene fills in the rest. Germline V gene data show CDR1 as SGHVS and CDR2 as FNYEAQ. The J segment lost 4 bases and the V segment lost 1 base, leaving 4 bases of the junction unmatched. The CDR3 runs 15 residues.

This clone was observed at least ten times. The read ends 3 residues shy of where the CDR3 ends; the end is completed using the germline J gene. This rearrangement joins TRBV20-1 to TRBJ2-7; TRBD1 aligns across 9 bases. The CDR3 contains 15 residues. Trimming at V came to 2 bases and at J to 4 bases, leaving 9 bases not matched to a gene. Germline V gene sequence: CDR1 DFQATT, CDR2 SNEGSKA (reference sequence). CDR3 protein: CSARSGQGSGYEQYF. The sequenced part of the CDR3 DNA is TGCAGTGCTAGATCGGGACAGGGCTCGGGGTACGAG.

This clone was seen repeatedly, ten times or more. The CDR3 is cut off 3 residues early in the read; its end comes from the germline J gene. The V and J genes are TRBV13 and TRBJ2-5; 13 bases match TRBD2. In germline, CDR1 is PRHDT, CDR2 FYEKMQ (reference sequence). V shed 10 bases and J 7 bases; nucleotides not matched to a gene: 9. The CDR3 runs 14 residues. CDR3 DNA (partial): TGTGCCACCGGGACTAGCGGGACCCAGGGGACC. Protein product: CATGTSGTQGT. The whole CDR3 sequence is CATGTSGTQGTQYF.

This clone came up many times. CDR3 DNA (partial): TGTGCCAGCAACTTAAAGGGGGACAGGGGTGAAAAA. It is translated as CASNLKGDRGEK. In full, the CDR3 reads CASNLKGDRGEKLFF. The chain has TRBV27 and TRBJ1-4; 10 nucleotides match TRBD1. The CDR3 end is not reached by the read, which stops 3 residues before it; the germline J gene fills it in. This CDR3 is built from 15 residues. CDR1 is MNHEY, CDR2 SMNVEV, per germline (reference sequence). V gave up 7 bases and J gave up 7 bases; unmatched junction bases: 9.

This clone was recorded at least ten times. The read stops 3 residues short of the end of the CDR3; the missing end is completed from the germline J gene. The rearrangement links TRBV28 to TRBJ2-7, with 7 bases aligning to TRBD2. Per germline, CDR1 MDHEN and CDR2 SYDVKM. Trimming at V came to 4 bases and at J to 0 bases, leaving 9 bases not matched to a gene. The CDR3 is made up of 16 amino acids. CDR3 sequence: CASSSPSGTNSYEQYF. The covered CDR3 bases are TGTGCCAGCAGTTCACCCAGCGGGACTAACTCCTACGAG.

This clone was seen many times. The CDR3 end falls 3 residues outside the read, so it is completed with the germline J gene. V gene TRBV10-3 combines with J gene TRBJ2-2; no reliable D call. This CDR3 spans 13 amino acids. Germline V CDR1 and CDR2: ENHRY, SYGVKD. The V gene lost 6 bases and the J gene lost 6 bases, with 11 bases spanning the gap. This CDR3 reads CAIRASVPGELFF. The part of the CDR3 DNA that was read is TGTGCCATCAGGGCCTCAGTCCCCGGGGAG.

This clone was counted ten times or more. The read is 3 residues too short to cover the CDR3 end, so that end is filled in from the germline J gene. This chain uses TRBV20-1 with TRBJ2-1; TRBD1 might be the D (6 bases). The germline V and J ends were trimmed by 3 bases and 9 bases, with 21 bases remaining between them. Germline V gives CDR1 DFQATT, CDR2 SNEGSKA (reference sequence). The CDR3 extends over 15 amino acids. The CDR3 bases that were read are TGCAGTGCTAGTGATGGGTCGTCAGGGGCTGGTGAG. It is translated as CSASDGSSGAGE. The CDR3 in full is CSASDGSSGAGEQFF.

This clone was counted many times. The sequenced CDR3 bases are TGTGCCAGCAGCCAGGGACTAGCGGGGCCGACTTTCGAG. Amino acid sequence: CASSQGLAGPTFE. Given in full, the CDR3 is CASSQGLAGPTFEQYF. The chain is built from TRBV7-6 and TRBJ2-7, with 13 bases aligning to TRBD2. The CDR3 extends 3 residues past the end of the read, so its final part is completed from the germline J gene. Unmatched junction bases numbered 10, after V lost 5 bases and J lost 6 bases. This CDR3 region has 16 residues. Per the germline V gene, CDR1 is SGHVS and CDR2 is FNYEAQ. The whole variable domain, remainder taken from reference TRBV7-6 and TRBJ2-7, is GAGVSQSPRYKVTKRGQDVALRCDPISGHVSLYWYRQALGQGPEFLTYFNYEAQQDKSGLPNDRFSAERPEGSISTLTIQRTEQRDSAMYRCASSQGLAGPTFEQYFGPGTRLTVT.

This clone was seen at least ten times. The read terminates 3 residues before the CDR3 end, so the remaining end is supplied by the germline J gene. The chain is built from TRBV4-1 and TRBJ2-7, with D perhaps TRBD1 (6 bases). V was clipped by 0 bases and J by 4 bases, with 13 bases between them. The CDR3 is made up of 15 amino acids. Looked up from germline, CDR1 is MGHRA and CDR2 is YSYEKL. The DNA read from the CDR3 is TGCGCCAGCAGCCAAGAAGGGGGAGCTCCTTACGAG. The encoded protein is CASSQEGGAPYE. The entire CDR3 protein is CASSQEGGAPYEQYF.